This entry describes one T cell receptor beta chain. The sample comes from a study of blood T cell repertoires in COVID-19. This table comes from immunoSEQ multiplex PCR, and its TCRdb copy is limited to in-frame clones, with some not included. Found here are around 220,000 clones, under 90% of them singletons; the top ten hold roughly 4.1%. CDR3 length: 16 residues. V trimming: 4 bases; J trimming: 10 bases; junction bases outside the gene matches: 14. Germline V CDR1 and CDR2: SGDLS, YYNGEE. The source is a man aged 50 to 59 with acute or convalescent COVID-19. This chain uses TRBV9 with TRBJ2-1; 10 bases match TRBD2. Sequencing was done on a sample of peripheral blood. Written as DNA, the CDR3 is TGTGCCAGCAGCCCAGGTTCTAGCGGGGGTGTCGAAGAGCAGTTCTTC. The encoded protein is CASSPGSSGGVEEQFF.